Listed below are T cell receptor beta chains from one sample, sequenced in a study of CD8+CD57+ T cells in acquired aplastic anemia. TCRdb fed the reads into MiXCR, producing one record per CDR3 protein. This table has roughly 240,000 distinct CDR3 sequences, around 45% appearing once. The sample was sorted CD4+, CD8+, or CD8+CD57+ T cells (not recorded which) from PBMCs. The source of these receptors is a human donor with aplastic anemia. CDR3s include the opening cysteine and the closing phenylalanine or tryptophan. D genes are given only for firm matches. The size of a clone is reported for some rows only, either as once, few or many, or as a class for expanded clones.

V	J	size	D	DNA	CDR3
TRBV19	TRBJ1-5	.	.	TGTGCCAGTACCGGGGGGGGGCCCCAGCATTTT	CASTGGGPQHF
TRBV7-2	TRBJ1-2	once	.	TGTGCCAGCAGCTCTTGGGTCCTCCGCGGGGGAGGCTACACCTTC	CASSSWVLRGGGYTF
TRBV7-2	TRBJ2-7	many	.	TGTGCCAGCAGCTTATTCCCGGGGAGCTCCTACGAGCAGTACTTC	CASSLFPGSSYEQYF
TRBV5-6	TRBJ1-1	many	.	TGTGCCAGCAGCTCCACCGGGACCGAAGCTTTCTTT	CASSSTGTEAFF
TRBV20-1	TRBJ1-3	many	.	TGCAGTGCCCCTTCCGACTTATCTTCGGTAGACACCATATATTTT	CSAPSDLSSVDTIYF
TRBV7-2	TRBJ1-2	.	.	TGTGCCAGCAGCGCAAGACAGGATGGCCACTATGGCTACACCTTC	CASSARQDGHYGYTF
TRBV7-2	TRBJ2-1	many	.	TGTGCCAGCAGCTTAAAGGCCAGAAACAATGAGCAGTTCTTC	CASSLKARNNEQFF
TRBV2	TRBJ2-1	.	TRBD2	TGTGCCAGCAGTGAAGGTTCGTCTAGCGGGAGAACCTACAATGAGCAGTTCTTC	CASSEGSSSGRTYNEQFF
TRBV7-6	TRBJ2-7	many	.	TGTGCCAGCAGGTACGAGATGGACAGCTACGAGCAGTACTTC	CASRYEMDSYEQYF
TRBV12-3/TRBV12-4	TRBJ1-6	.	.	TGTGCCAGCAGTTCGACAGCAATTAATTCACCCCTCCACTTT	CASSSTAINSPLHF
TRBV15	TRBJ2-5	.	.	TGTGCCACCAGCAGTTGGGAGACCCAGTACTTC	CATSSWETQYF
TRBV24-1	TRBJ1-2	.	TRBD1	TGTGCCACCAGTGACCGGGACAGGTACTATGGCTACACCTTC	CATSDRDRYYGYTF
TRBV15	TRBJ1-1	.	.	TGTGCCACCAGCAGAGACGGGACTGGCACTGAAGCTTTCTTT	CATSRDGTGTEAFF
TRBV29-1	TRBJ1-2	many	TRBD1	TGCAGCGTGGAGGACAGGGTTGGCTACACCTTC	CSVEDRVGYTF
TRBV2	TRBJ1-1	.	.	TGTGCCAGCAGCGTCCTCGGGGGTAGAACTGAAGCTTTCTTT	CASSVLGGRTEAFF
TRBV6-5	TRBJ1-6	.	.	TGTGCCAGCAGTTACTCGACAAATTCACCCCTCCACTTT	CASSYSTNSPLHF
TRBV25-1	TRBJ2-1	few	TRBD1	TGTGCCACCTCAGGGGACAGGGGGCCCCTTCAGTTCTTC	CATSGDRGPLQFF
TRBV7-3	TRBJ2-5	.	.	TGTGCTAGCAGCTTATCTTCGGCGGAGACCCAGTACTTC	CASSLSSAETQYF
TRBV10-3	TRBJ2-7	.	.	TGTGCCATCAGTGAAGGACAGCGCTACGAGCAGTACTTC	CAISEGQRYEQYF
TRBV6-5	TRBJ2-1	few	.	TGTGCCAGCAGTTACTCCGGGGAATCGAATGAGCAGTTCTTC	CASSYSGESNEQFF